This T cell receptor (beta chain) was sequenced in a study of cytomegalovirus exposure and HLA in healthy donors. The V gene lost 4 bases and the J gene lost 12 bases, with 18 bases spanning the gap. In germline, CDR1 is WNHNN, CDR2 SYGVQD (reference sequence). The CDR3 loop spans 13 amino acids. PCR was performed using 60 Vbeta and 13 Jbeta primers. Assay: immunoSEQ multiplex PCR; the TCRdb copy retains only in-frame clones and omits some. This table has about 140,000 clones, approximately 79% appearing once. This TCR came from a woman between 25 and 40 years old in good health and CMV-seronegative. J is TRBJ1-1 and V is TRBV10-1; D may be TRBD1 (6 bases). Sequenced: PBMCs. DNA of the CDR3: TGCGCCAGCAGTGGGACAGCGTCGGCGGATACTTTCTTT. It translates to CASSGTASADTFF.